This is a list of T cell receptor beta chains from one sample in a study of blood T cells in healthy people across ages. TCRdb passed the 5' RACE reads through MiXCR, listing each CDR3 protein once. The table records more than 1,000,000 distinct CDR3 sequences, roughly 24% of them present only once. This same sample was also part of a study on T cells of mothers and their children.

The sample comprised blood. Source of these receptors: a girl aged 2-10 years in good health. CDR3s include the opening cysteine and the closing phenylalanine or tryptophan. A D gene is named only where the DNA matches it firmly. Not every row has a clone size; where given, it reads once, few, many or a size class.

clone size | D gene | J gene | V gene | CDR3 protein | CDR3 DNA
. | TRBD1 | TRBJ2-7 | TRBV4-1 | CASSQMDRDAYEQYF | TGCGCCAGCAGCCAAATGGACAGGGATGCCTACGAGCAGTACTTC
once | . | TRBJ1-6 | TRBV7-3 | CASSLYGGSSPLHF | TGTGCCAGCAGCTTGTACGGGGGCAGCTCACCCCTCCACTTT
few | TRBD1 | TRBJ2-5 | TRBV10-3 | CAIQKETGVQETQYF | TGTGCCATCCAAAAAGAGACAGGGGTCCAAGAGACCCAGTACTTC
. | TRBD1 | TRBJ2-7 | TRBV20-1 | CSAWDRGATEQYF | TGCAGTGCTTGGGACAGGGGCGCGACGGAGCAGTACTTC
. | . | TRBJ2-5 | TRBV18 | CASSPLGRRQETQYF | TGTGCCAGCTCACCTTTGGGCAGGCGGCAAGAGACCCAGTACTTC
few | . | TRBJ2-2 | TRBV7-9 | CASKGTNTGELFF | TGTGCCAGCAAGGGCACGAACACCGGGGAGCTGTTTTTT
few | . | TRBJ1-2 | TRBV6-5 | CASSNSPPTVPGYTF | TGTGCCAGCAGTAACAGTCCCCCGACAGTACCGGGCTACACCTTC
. | . | TRBJ1-5 | TRBV12-3/TRBV12-4 | CASSSFTQPQHF | TGTGCCAGCAGTTCATTTACCCAGCCCCAGCATTTT
. | TRBD2 | TRBJ2-5 | TRBV9 | CASSVGLAGVRDQETQYF | TGTGCCAGCAGCGTTGGACTAGCGGGAGTAAGAGACCAAGAGACCCAGTACTTC
few | . | TRBJ1-5 | TRBV3-1 | CASSQERAQPQHF | TGTGCCAGCAGCCAAGAGAGGGCTCAGCCCCAGCATTTT
. | . | TRBJ2-7 | TRBV29-1 | CSVTDETYEQYF | TGCAGCGTTACGGATGAAACCTACGAGCAGTACTTC
few | . | TRBJ1-2 | TRBV12-3/TRBV12-4 | CASSSLELGFVGYTF | TGTGCCAGCAGTTCCCTGGAGTTGGGGTTCGTCGGCTACACCTTC
. | . | TRBJ2-3 | TRBV5-1 | CASNGLSTDTQYF | TGCGCCAGCAACGGCCTTAGCACAGATACGCAGTATTTT
. | . | TRBJ2-2 | TRBV27 | CASTEMAGPTGELFF | TGTGCCAGCACCGAAATGGCGGGACCCACCGGGGAGCTGTTTTTT
few | . | TRBJ2-7 | TRBV29-1 | CSASSQGYEQYF | TGCAGCGCGAGTAGTCAGGGCTACGAGCAGTACTTC
. | . | TRBJ2-1 | TRBV4-1 | CASSRLLPSSYNEQFF | TGCGCCAGCAGCCGATTACTCCCGAGCTCCTACAATGAGCAGTTCTTC
. | . | TRBJ2-7 | TRBV7-9 | CASSLASPGEYEQYF | TGTGCCAGCAGCTTAGCGTCGCCAGGGGAATACGAGCAGTACTTC
. | . | TRBJ2-5 | TRBV4-1 | CASSQADLLGETQYF | TGCGCCAGCAGCCAAGCGGACCTCCTGGGGGAGACCCAGTACTTC
. | . | TRBJ1-4 | TRBV7-9 | CASSLRETNEKLFF | TGTGCCAGCAGCTTACGGGAAACTAATGAAAAACTGTTTTTT
. | . | TRBJ2-5 | TRBV20-1 | CSASGGPTGETQYF | TGCAGTGCTAGCGGGGGGCCCACGGGAGAGACCCAGTACTTC
. | TRBD2 | TRBJ2-1 | TRBV29-1 | CSVVAGGPYNEQFF | TGCAGCGTGGTAGCGGGGGGCCCCTACAATGAGCAGTTCTTC
. | TRBD2 | TRBJ2-7 | TRBV9 | CASSVGASGRAGEQYF | TGTGCCAGCAGCGTAGGAGCTAGCGGGAGGGCCGGCGAGCAGTACTTC
few | . | TRBJ1-3 | TRBV9 | CASSVRPEQENTIYF | TGTGCCAGCAGTGTGAGGCCGGAGCAGGAGAACACCATATATTTT
. | . | TRBJ1-5 | TRBV5-8 | CASSLNGYNQPQHF | TGTGCCAGCAGCTTGAACGGTTACAATCAGCCCCAGCATTTT
. | TRBD1 | TRBJ1-2 | TRBV29-1 | CSVEGGQGSDGYTF | TGCAGCGTTGAAGGGGGACAGGGTTCGGATGGCTACACCTTC
many | . | TRBJ2-5 | TRBV28 | CASRGQGGQETQYF | TGTGCCAGTCGGGGGCAGGGGGGACAAGAGACCCAGTACTTC
. | TRBD2 | TRBJ2-1 | TRBV12-5 | CASGLDRGVSSNEQFF | TGTGCTAGTGGTCTCGATCGGGGGGTATCGAGCAATGAGCAGTTCTTC
. | . | TRBJ2-7 | TRBV2 | CASSEISSGQYF | TGTGCCAGCAGTGAAATTAGTTCGGGGCAGTACTTC
. | TRBD2 | TRBJ2-3 | TRBV12-3/TRBV12-4 | CASGPAGGTDTQYF | TGTGCCAGCGGTCCAGCGGGGGGGACAGATACGCAGTATTTT
few | . | TRBJ1-1 | TRBV6-1 | CASTLDSLLNSEAFF | TGTGCCAGCACCCTGGACAGCCTTTTGAACAGTGAAGCTTTCTTT